This TCR beta chain is drawn from a study of T cell repertoires in ileal Crohn's disease. Study at large: Postoperative therapy was given to about half: around eleven thiopurines, some 18 anti-TNF agents.

Between the trimmed V and J ends, which lost 2 bases and 4 bases, there was a span of 6 bases. This CDR3 comprises 13 residues. Per the germline V gene, CDR1 is MNHEY and CDR2 is SVGAGI. Assay used: immunoSEQ multiplex PCR; TCRdb lists only in-frame clones, some missing. The sample includes 14,000 or so clones, 70% of them seen just once. The sequencing input was ileal tissue. The sequence derives from an adult with Crohn's disease. J is TRBJ1-5 and V is TRBV6-5; the D is unclear. CDR3 nucleotide sequence: TGTGCCAGCAGTTACCAACCAAATCAGCCCCAGCATTTT. Encoded protein: CASSYQPNQPQHF.